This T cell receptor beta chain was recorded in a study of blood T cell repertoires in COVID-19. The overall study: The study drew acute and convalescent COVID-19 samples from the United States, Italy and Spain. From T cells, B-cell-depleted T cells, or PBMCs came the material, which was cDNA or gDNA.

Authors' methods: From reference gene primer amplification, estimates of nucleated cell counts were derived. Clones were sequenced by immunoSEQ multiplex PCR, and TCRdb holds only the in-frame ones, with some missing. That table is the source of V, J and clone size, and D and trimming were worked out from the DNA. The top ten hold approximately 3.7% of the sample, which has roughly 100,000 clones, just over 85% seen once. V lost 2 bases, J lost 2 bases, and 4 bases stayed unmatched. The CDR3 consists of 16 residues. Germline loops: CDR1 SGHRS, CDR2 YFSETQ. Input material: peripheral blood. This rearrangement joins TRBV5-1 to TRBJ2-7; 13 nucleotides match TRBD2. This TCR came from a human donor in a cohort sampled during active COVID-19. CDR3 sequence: CASSFYTSGGAYEQYF. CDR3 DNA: TGCGCCAGCAGCTTTTATACTAGCGGGGGGGCCTACGAGCAGTACTTC.